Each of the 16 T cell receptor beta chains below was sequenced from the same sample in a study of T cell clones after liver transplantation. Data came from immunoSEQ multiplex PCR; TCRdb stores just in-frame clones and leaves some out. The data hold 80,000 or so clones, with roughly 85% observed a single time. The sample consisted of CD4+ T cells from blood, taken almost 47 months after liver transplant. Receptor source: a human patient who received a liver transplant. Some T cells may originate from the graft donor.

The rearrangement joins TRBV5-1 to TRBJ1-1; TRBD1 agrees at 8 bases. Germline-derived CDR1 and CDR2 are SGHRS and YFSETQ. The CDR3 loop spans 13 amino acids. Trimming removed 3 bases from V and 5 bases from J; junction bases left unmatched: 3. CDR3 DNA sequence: TGCGCCAGCAGCTCTGACAGGGGAACTGAAGCTTTCTTT. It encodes CASSSDRGTEAFF.

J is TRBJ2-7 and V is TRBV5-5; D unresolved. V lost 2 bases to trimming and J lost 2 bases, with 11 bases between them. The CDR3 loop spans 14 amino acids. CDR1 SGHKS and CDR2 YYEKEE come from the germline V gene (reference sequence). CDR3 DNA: TGTGCCAGCAGCTTCCGGCAAGGTCCCTACGAGCAGTACTTC. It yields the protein CASSFRQGPYEQYF.

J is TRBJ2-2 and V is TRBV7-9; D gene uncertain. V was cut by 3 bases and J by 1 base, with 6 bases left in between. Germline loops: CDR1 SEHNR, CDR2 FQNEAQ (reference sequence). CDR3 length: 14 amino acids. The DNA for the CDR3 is TGTGCCAGCAGCTTGGGTGGGAACACCGGGGAGCTGTTTTTT. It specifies CASSLGGNTGELFF.

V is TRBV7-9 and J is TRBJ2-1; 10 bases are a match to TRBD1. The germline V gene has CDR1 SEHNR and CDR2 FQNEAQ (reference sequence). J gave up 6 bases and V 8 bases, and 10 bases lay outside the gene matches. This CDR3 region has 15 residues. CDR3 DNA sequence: TGTGCCAGCGTGAAAAGTGGGACAGGGGCCAATGAGCAGTTCTTC. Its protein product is CASVKSGTGANEQFF.

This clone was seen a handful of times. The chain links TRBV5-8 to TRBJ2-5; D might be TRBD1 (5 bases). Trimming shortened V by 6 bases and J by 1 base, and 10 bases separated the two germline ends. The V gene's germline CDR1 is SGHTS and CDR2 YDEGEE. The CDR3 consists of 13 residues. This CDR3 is CASIWGVQETQYF. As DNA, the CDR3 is TGTGCCAGCATCTGGGGCGTCCAAGAGACCCAGTACTTC. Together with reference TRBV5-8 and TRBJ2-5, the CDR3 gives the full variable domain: EAGVTQSPTHLIKTRGQQATLRCSPISGHTSVYWYQQALGLGLQFLLWYDEGEERNRGNFPPRFSGRQFPNYSSELNVNALELEDSALYLCASIWGVQETQYFGPGTRLLVL.

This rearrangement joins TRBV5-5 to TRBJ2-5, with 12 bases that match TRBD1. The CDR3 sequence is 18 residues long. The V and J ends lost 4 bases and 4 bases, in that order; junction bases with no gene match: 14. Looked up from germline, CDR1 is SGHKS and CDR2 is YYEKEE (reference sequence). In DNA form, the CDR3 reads TGTGCCAGCAGCCGCGGGACAGGGGGCGGTGATGGGCGAGAGACCCAGTACTTC. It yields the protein CASSRGTGGGDGRETQYF.

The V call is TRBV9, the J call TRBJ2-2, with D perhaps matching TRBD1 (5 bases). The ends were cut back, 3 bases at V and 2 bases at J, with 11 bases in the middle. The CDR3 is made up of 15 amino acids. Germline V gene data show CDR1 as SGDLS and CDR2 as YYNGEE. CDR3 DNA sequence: TGTGCCAGCAGCGGGAGCAGGGTTAACACCGGGGAGCTGTTTTTT. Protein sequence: CASSGSRVNTGELFF.

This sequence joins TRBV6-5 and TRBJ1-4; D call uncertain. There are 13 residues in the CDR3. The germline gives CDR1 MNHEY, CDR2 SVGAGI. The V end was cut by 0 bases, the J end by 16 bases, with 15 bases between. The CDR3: CASSYSNRNQGFF. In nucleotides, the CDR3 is TGTGCCAGCAGTTACTCGAATCGCAATCAAGGGTTTTTT.

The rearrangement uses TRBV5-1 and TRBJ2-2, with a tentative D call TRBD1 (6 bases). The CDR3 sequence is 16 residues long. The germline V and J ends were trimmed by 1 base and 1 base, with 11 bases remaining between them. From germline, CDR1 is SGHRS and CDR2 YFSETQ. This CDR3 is CASSLRQGLNTGELFF. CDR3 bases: TGCGCCAGCAGCTTGCGTCAGGGGCTGAACACCGGGGAGCTGTTTTTT.

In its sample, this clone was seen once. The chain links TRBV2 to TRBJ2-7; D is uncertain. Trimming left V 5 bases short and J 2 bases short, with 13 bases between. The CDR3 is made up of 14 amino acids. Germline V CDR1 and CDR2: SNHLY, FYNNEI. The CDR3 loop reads CASSLRSATYEQYF. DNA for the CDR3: TGTGCCAGCAGTCTGAGGTCCGCTACCTACGAGCAGTACTTC.

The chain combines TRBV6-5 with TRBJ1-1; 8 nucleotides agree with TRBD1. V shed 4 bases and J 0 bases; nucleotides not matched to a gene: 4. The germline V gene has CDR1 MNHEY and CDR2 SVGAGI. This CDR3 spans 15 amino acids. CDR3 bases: TGTGCCAGCAGTTGGGGGGACAGGATGAACACTGAAGCTTTCTTT. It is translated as CASSWGDRMNTEAFF.

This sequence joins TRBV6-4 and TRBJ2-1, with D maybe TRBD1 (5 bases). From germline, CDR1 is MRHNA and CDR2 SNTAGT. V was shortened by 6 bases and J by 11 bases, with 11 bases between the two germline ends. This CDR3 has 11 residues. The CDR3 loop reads CASSHPGKQFF. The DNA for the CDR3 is TGTGCCAGCAGCCACCCAGGGAAGCAGTTCTTC.

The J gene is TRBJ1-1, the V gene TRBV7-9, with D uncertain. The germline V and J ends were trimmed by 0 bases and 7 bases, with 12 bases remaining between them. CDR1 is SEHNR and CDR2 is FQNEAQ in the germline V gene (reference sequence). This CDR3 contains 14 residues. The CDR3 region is CASSLAVGPDEAFF. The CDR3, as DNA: TGTGCCAGCAGCTTAGCGGTCGGTCCGGATGAAGCTTTCTTT.

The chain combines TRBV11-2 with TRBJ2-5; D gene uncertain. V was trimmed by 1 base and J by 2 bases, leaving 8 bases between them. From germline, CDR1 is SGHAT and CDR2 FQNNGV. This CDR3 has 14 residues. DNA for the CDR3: TGTGCCAGCAGCTTAGGAGGCTTGCAAGAGACCCAGTACTTC. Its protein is CASSLGGLQETQYF.

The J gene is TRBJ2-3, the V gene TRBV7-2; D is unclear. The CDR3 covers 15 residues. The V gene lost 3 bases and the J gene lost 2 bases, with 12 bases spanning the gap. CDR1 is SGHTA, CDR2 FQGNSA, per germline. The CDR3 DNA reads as TGTGCCAGCAGCTTGACAAAGGCCTTCACAGATACGCAGTATTTT. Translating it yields CASSLTKAFTDTQYF.

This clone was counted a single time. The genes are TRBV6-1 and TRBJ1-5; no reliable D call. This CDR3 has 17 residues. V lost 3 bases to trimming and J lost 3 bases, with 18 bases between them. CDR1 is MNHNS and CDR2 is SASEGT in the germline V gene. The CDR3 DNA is TGTGCCAGCAGTGATCGCGTCCTCTGGGAGACCAATCAGCCCCAGCATTTT. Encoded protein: CASSDRVLWETNQPQHF.